These 28 T cell receptor beta chains were all obtained from the same sample, sequenced in a study of read filtering for tumor transcriptome and immune sequencing. From approximately 430 ng of RNA, a library with molecular barcoded alpha/delta and beta/gamma adaptors was made. Each CDR3 protein gets one entry after TCRdb re-called the reads with MiXCR. The sample contains tens of thousands of distinct CDR3 sequences, around 18% of which appear only once. Sequenced input: a population of CD138-negative cells sorted from bone marrow. Receptors originate from a donor older than 35 with multiple myeloma.

Concerning this clonotype itself: One base away lies a much larger clone, so this may be a sequencing read error. This chain joins TRBV24-1 and TRBJ2-3, with 9 positions matching TRBD1. Looked up from germline, CDR1 is KGHDR and CDR2 is SFDVKD. The CDR3 is made up of 15 amino acids. CDR3 sequence reads: CATSDVGQGRDTQCF. CDR3 bases: TGTGCCACCAGTGATGTGGGACAGGGTAGAGATACGCAGTGTTTT.

This clonotype was observed at least ten times. The chain is built from TRBV5-1 and TRBJ2-2, with D possibly TRBD2 on 5 matching bases. The CDR3 is 13 residues long. V was cut by 2 bases and J by 5 bases, with 7 bases left in between. Germline V gene data show CDR1 as SGHRS and CDR2 as YFSETQ. The CDR3 nucleotides read TGCGCCAGCAGCTTCTGGGAGACCGGGGAGCTGTTTTTT. Amino acid sequence: CASSFWETGELFF.

V usage is TRBV20-1 and J usage is TRBJ2-7; 9 positions agree with TRBD1. The DNA end lines up better with TRBJ2-1; the J call may be wrong. The CDR3 covers 14 residues. Per germline, CDR1 DFQATT and CDR2 SNEGSKA (reference sequence). The CDR3 sequence: CSASDIKDRGQQFF. DNA for the CDR3: TGCAGTGCTAGCGATATCAAGGACAGGGGCCAGCAGTTCTTC.

About this clonotype: Just one base apart from a much larger clone, this may be a read error. The gene calls are TRBV5-4 and TRBJ2-3; TRBD2 agrees at 12 bases. The length of the CDR3 is 16 residues. Looked up from germline, CDR1 is SGHNT and CDR2 is YYREEE (reference sequence). In nucleotides, the CDR3 is TGTGCCAGCAGCCGTATGACTAGCGGGAGCACAGATAAGCAGTATTTT. Translated: CASSRMTSGSTDKQYF.

This clonotype has a count of ten or more. The rearrangement links TRBV7-2 to TRBJ1-1, with 9 nucleotides matching TRBD1. Germline V gene sequence: CDR1 SGHTA, CDR2 FQGNSA. V trimming: 6 bases; J trimming: 5 bases; junction bases outside the gene matches: 7. This CDR3 region has 14 residues. The CDR3 loop reads CASSSTGGRTEAFF. CDR3 nucleotides: TGTGCCAGCAGTTCAACAGGGGGCCGGACTGAAGCTTTCTTT.

This clonotype has ten or more counts. CDR3 bases: TGTGCCAGCTCCTCGGACGGAAATAGTGAAGCTTTCTTT. It translates to CASSSDGNSEAFF. The rearrangement links TRBV18 to TRBJ1-1, with D uncertain. Germline CDR1 KGHSH, CDR2 LQKENI. V lost 6 bases, J lost 7 bases, and 15 bases lay in between. This CDR3 region has 13 residues.

This clonotype was recorded a few times. This chain uses TRBV29-1 with TRBJ1-3; D perhaps matches TRBD1 (6 bases). V lost 7 bases and J 3 bases, leaving 10 bases between the germline ends. Germline CDR1 and CDR2: SQVTM and ANQGSEA. CDR3 length equals 12 residues. CDR3 bases: TGCAGCGCAGGGGAATTTGGAAACACCATATATTTT. It translates to CSAGEFGNTIYF.

J is TRBJ1-3 and V is TRBV12-3 or TRBV12-4; D is uncertain. V dropped 1 base and J dropped 0 bases, with 4 bases sitting between them. The CDR3 is 14 amino acids. As DNA, the CDR3 is TGTGCCAGCAGTTTAGAGGGCTCTGGAAACACCATATATTTT. It specifies CASSLEGSGNTIYF.

As concerns this clonotype: This may come from a read error, since a much larger clone is one base off. The chain is built from TRBV14 and TRBJ2-3; D uncertain. V was pared by 5 bases and J by 2 bases, with 8 bases between. The CDR3 has 13 amino acids. Germline CDR1 and CDR2: SGHDN and FVKESK. The CDR3 sequence: CASSMRITDTQYF. Here the CDR3 DNA reads TGTGCCAGCAGCATGCGGATCACAGATACGCAGTATTTT.

This clonotype was counted at least ten times. The rearrangement uses TRBV7-9 and TRBJ2-3; tentatively, D is TRBD1 (5 bases). With 8 bases removed from V and 0 bases from J, the gap between germline ends came to 12 bases. The germline gives CDR1 SEHNR, CDR2 FQNEAQ (reference sequence). The CDR3 runs to 14 residues. CDR3 protein: CASGAFLSTDTQYF. The CDR3, as DNA: TGTGCCAGCGGGGCTTTTTTAAGCACAGATACGCAGTATTTT.

This clonotype was counted ten times or more. The CDR3 DNA reads as TGCAGTGCTACTAGGGAAGAGACCCAGTACTTC. It yields the protein CSATREETQYF. The J gene is TRBJ2-5, the V gene TRBV20-1, with unresolved D. The germline CDR1 and CDR2 sequences are DFQATT and SNEGSKA (reference sequence). CDR3 length equals 11 residues. Trimming cost V 4 bases and J 3 bases, with 6 bases left between them.

This clonotype has ten or more counts. The J gene is TRBJ2-7, the V gene TRBV5-1; 9 nucleotides align to TRBD2. The CDR3 contains 15 residues. V lost 6 bases and J lost 1; bases outside the gene matches: 8. Germline V gene sequence: CDR1 SGHRS, CDR2 YFSETQ. The CDR3 here is CASTPYSGSSYEQYF. The CDR3 coding sequence is TGCGCCAGCACCCCCTATAGCGGGAGTTCCTACGAGCAGTACTTC. The full variable domain, completed using reference TRBV5-1 and TRBJ2-7, is KAGVTQTPRYLIKTRGQQVTLSCSPISGHRSVSWYQQTPGQGLQFLFEYFSETQRNKGNFPGRFSGRQFSNSRSEMNVSTLELGDSALYLCASTPYSGSSYEQYFGPGTRLTVT.

This clonotype occurred many times. The genes are TRBV7-3 and TRBJ1-6; D uncertain. V was clipped by 6 bases and J by 10 bases, with 16 bases between them. Germline V CDR1 and CDR2: SGHTA, FQGTGA. There are 14 residues in the CDR3. The CDR3 DNA follows: TGTGCCAGCAGTTACCTTTTGGGTTCCTCACCCCTCCACTTT. Translating gives CASSYLLGSSPLHF.

This sequence joins TRBV5-1 and TRBJ2-3; D possibly corresponds to TRBD2 (7 bases). Germline V gene sequence: CDR1 SGHRS, CDR2 YFSETQ. Trimming removed 0 bases at V and 7 bases at J, with 12 bases between. CDR3 length: 14 amino acids. The CDR3 reads CASSLEGGQNTQYF. The CDR3 DNA reads TGCGCCAGCAGCTTGGAGGGGGGGCAAAATACGCAGTATTTT.

Comment on this clonotype: A read error may explain this, as a much larger clone is one base away. This chain connects TRBV3-1 to TRBJ2-1; unclear D gene. Per the germline V gene, CDR1 is LGHDT and CDR2 is YNNKEL (reference sequence). The length of the CDR3 is 15 residues. CDR3 bases: TGTGCCAGCAGCCTATGGCAGAGCTCCTACAATGATCAGTTCTTC. Its translation: CASSLWQSSYNDQFF.

V and J are TRBV7-3 and TRBJ2-1, with D possibly being TRBD2 (6 bases). The germline V gene has CDR1 SGHTA and CDR2 FQGTGA. Trimming cost V 2 bases and J 11 bases, with 13 bases left between them. This CDR3 spans 13 amino acids. This chain's CDR3 is CASSLVAVNQQFF. CDR3 coding DNA: TGTGCCAGCAGCTTAGTAGCGGTAAATCAGCAGTTCTTC.

Concerning this clonotype: A junction end diverges from the germline sequence, so it may reflect a read error. The chain joins TRBV19 to TRBJ2-2; 7 nucleotides align to TRBD2. Germline CDR1 is LNHDA and CDR2 is SQIVND (reference sequence). The CDR3 loop spans 14 amino acids. CDR3 protein: CASKVQANGGGLFF. CDR3 DNA sequence: TGTGCCAGTAAGGTCCAGGCTAATGGCGGGGGGCTGTTTTTT.

This clonotype was seen many times. V usage is TRBV7-9 and J usage is TRBJ2-1; 13 nucleotides agree with TRBD2. Unmatched junction bases numbered 6, after V lost 5 bases and J lost 5 bases. This CDR3 is built from 16 residues. The germline V gene encodes CDR1 SEHNR and CDR2 FQNEAQ (reference sequence). CDR3 sequence: CASSPTSGRADNEQFF. DNA of the CDR3: TGTGCCAGCAGCCCAACTAGCGGGAGGGCCGACAATGAGCAGTTCTTC. Together with reference TRBV7-9 and TRBJ2-1, the CDR3 gives the full variable domain: DTGVSQNPRHKITKRGQNVTFRCDPISEHNRLYWYRQTLGQGPEFLTYFQNEAQLEKSRLLSDRFSAERPKGSFSTLEIQRTEQGDSAMYLCASSPTSGRADNEQFFGPGTRLTVL.

This clonotype was seen at least ten times. A read error may produce the germline difference seen at one junction end. V usage is TRBV7-7 and J usage is TRBJ2-1, with 10 bases fitting TRBD2. Germline V gives CDR1 SSHAT, CDR2 FNYEAQ (reference sequence). This CDR3 spans 15 amino acids. CDR3 protein: CASSLGAGGPYEQFF. Written as DNA, the CDR3 is TGTGCTAGCAGCTTAGGAGCGGGGGGGCCCTATGAGCAGTTCTTC.

This clonotype occurred many times. The rearrangement links TRBV20-1 to TRBJ2-2; D may be TRBD2 (6 bases). V lost 2 bases and J lost 4, with 11 bases in between. CDR1 and CDR2 (germline): DFQATT, SNEGSKA (reference sequence). The CDR3 is made up of 14 amino acids. CDR3 amino acids: CSARFRESTGELFF. The CDR3 nucleotides are TGCAGTGCTAGATTCCGGGAGAGCACCGGGGAGCTGTTTTTT.

There are many counts of this clonotype. The V call is TRBV20-1, the J call TRBJ2-1; D is perhaps TRBD2 (6 bases). Trimming took 7 bases from V and 0 from J, leaving 19 bases between them. The CDR3 totals 16 residues. Germline values: CDR1 DFQATT, CDR2 SNEGSKA (reference sequence). The CDR3 region has the DNA TGCAGTGAAAGGGGTGCTAGCGTTACCTCCTACAATGAGCAGTTCTTC. Its translation: CSERGASVTSYNEQFF.

This clonotype was detected many times. The J gene is TRBJ2-1, the V gene TRBV28; 15 bases fit TRBD2. CDR1 is MDHEN and CDR2 is SYDVKM in the germline V gene. The J segment lost 6 bases and the V segment lost 5 bases, leaving 8 bases of the junction unmatched. CDR3 length equals 17 residues. CDR3 nucleotides: TGTGCCAGCAGTCCCAGGGGGACTAGCGGGAGGCGCAATGAGCAGTTCTTC. This sequence encodes CASSPRGTSGRRNEQFF.

This clonotype was seen a few times. V usage is TRBV7-9 and J usage is TRBJ1-2; D gene ambiguous. The germline gives CDR1 SEHNR, CDR2 FQNEAQ (reference sequence). V gave up 1 base and J gave up 5 bases, with 5 bases separating them. The CDR3 extends over 12 amino acids. This CDR3 reads CASSLGDYGYTF. CDR3 in DNA: TGTGCCAGCAGCTTAGGAGATTATGGCTACACCTTC.

This clonotype was seen repeatedly, ten times or more. One end of the junction does not line up with germline, which may come from a read error. This chain connects TRBV12-3 or TRBV12-4 to TRBJ1-6; 12 nucleotides match TRBD1. The CDR3 loop spans 16 amino acids. The CDR3 coding sequence is TGTGCAAGCAGCCCCGGGGGACAGGGGGCAAGGTCACCCCTCCACTTT. Translating it yields CASSPGGQGARSPLHF.

This clonotype was seen repeatedly, ten times or more. V gene TRBV5-1 combines with J gene TRBJ2-5; no reliable D call. CDR3 length equals 12 residues. V lost 2 bases, J lost 3 bases, and 5 bases lay in between. CDR1 is SGHRS and CDR2 is YFSETQ in the germline V gene. As DNA, the CDR3 is TGCGCCAGCAGCTTAAAGGAAGAGACCCAGTACTTC. Translated: CASSLKEETQYF.

This clonotype appeared many times. The chain combines TRBV12-3 or TRBV12-4 with TRBJ2-3; D not resolved. This CDR3 spans 17 amino acids. The V end was cut by 4 bases, the J end by 2 bases, with 19 bases between. This chain's CDR3 is CASSSLRGGEITDTQYF. The CDR3 DNA follows: TGTGCCAGCAGTTCCCTCCGCGGCGGCGAAATCACAGATACGCAGTATTTT.

Note on this clonotype: A read error may explain this, as a much larger clone is one base away. CDR3 in amino acids: CASRGEASSYNERFF. DNA for the CDR3: TGTGCCAGCAGAGGGGAGGCGAGCTCCTACAATGAGCGGTTCTTC. The chain couples TRBV9 to TRBJ2-1; the D gene is possibly TRBD2 (6 bases). The germline CDR1 and CDR2 sequences are SGDLS and YYNGEE. The CDR3 has 15 residues.

This clonotype was found many times. The chain uses TRBV12-3 or TRBV12-4 and TRBJ1-1; 7 nucleotides align to TRBD1. The V and J ends lost 2 bases and 1 base, in that order; junction bases with no gene match: 1. The CDR3 has 14 amino acids. The CDR3 sequence is CASSLRQGNTEAFF. The CDR3, as DNA: TGTGCCAGCAGTTTAAGACAGGGGAACACTGAAGCTTTCTTT.